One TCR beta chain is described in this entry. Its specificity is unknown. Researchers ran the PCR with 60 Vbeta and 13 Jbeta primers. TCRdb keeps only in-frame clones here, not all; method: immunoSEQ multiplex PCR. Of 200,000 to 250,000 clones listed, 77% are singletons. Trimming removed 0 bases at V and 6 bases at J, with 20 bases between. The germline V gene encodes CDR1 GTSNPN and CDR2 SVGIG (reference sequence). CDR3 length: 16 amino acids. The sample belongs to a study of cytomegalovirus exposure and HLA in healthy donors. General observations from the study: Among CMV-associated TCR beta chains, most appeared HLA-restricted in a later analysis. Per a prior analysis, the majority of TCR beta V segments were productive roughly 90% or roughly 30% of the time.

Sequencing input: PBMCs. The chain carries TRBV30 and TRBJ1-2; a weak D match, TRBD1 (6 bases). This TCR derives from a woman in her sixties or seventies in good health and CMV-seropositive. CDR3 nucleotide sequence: TGTGCCTGGAGTGTACGGTTTCTTCAGGGGCCCCATGGCTACACCTTC. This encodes CAWSVRFLQGPHGYTF.